A single T cell receptor beta chain is shown here with its context. These data belong to a study of blood T cell repertoires in COVID-19. Study background: Samples representing acute and convalescent COVID-19 were sourced from the United States, Italy and Spain.

Enrollment of patients from Seattle took place during active infection, with longitudinal follow-up. TCRdb's copy holds only in-frame clones and misses some; the assay was immunoSEQ multiplex PCR. The table lists some 200,000 clones, roughly 79% of them singletons, with about 12% in the top ten. The TCR comes from a woman of 80 years or more with COVID-19, enrolled during active disease. Sequenced sample: peripheral blood.

CDR3 DNA sequence: TGTGCCAGCAGCTCGACGCGCGGGAGTTCCTACGAGCAGTACTTC. Amino acid sequence: CASSSTRGSSYEQYF. The chain employs TRBV5-4 and TRBJ2-7; 7 bases are shared with TRBD2. CDR1 is SGHNT, CDR2 YYREEE, per germline (reference sequence). This CDR3 spans 15 amino acids. V was pared by 3 bases and J by 1 base, with 7 bases of the junction left unmatched.